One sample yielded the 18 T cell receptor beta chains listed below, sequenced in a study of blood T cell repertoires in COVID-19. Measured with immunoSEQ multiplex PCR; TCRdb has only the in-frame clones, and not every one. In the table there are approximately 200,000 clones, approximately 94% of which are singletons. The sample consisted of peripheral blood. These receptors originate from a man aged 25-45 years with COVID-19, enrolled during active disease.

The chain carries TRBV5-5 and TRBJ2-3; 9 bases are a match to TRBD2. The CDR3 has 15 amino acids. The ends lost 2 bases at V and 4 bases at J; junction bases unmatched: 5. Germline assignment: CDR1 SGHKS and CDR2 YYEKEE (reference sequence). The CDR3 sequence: CASSFFAGGADTQYF. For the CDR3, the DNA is TGTGCCAGCAGCTTTTTCGCGGGGGGGGCAGATACGCAGTATTTT.

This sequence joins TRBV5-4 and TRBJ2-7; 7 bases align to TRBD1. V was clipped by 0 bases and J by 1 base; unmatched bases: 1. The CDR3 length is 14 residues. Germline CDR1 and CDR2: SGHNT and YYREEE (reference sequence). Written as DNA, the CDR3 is TGTGCCAGCAGCTTGGGGGACAGTTCCTACGAGCAGTACTTC. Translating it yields CASSLGDSSYEQYF.

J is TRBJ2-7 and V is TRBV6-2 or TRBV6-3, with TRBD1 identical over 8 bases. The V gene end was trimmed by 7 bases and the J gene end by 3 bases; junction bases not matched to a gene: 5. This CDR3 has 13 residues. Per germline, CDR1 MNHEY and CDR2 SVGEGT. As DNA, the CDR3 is TGTGCCAGCACCCCAGGGGGCAACTACGAGCAGTACTTC. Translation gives CASTPGGNYEQYF.

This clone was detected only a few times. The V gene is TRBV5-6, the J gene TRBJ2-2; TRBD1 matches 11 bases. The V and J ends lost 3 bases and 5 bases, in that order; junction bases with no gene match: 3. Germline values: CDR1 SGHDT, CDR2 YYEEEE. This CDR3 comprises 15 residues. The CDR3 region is CASSYWDRGTGELFF. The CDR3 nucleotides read TGTGCCAGCAGCTACTGGGACAGGGGGACCGGGGAGCTGTTTTTT. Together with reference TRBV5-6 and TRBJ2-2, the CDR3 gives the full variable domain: DAGVTQSPTHLIKTRGQQVTLRCSPKSGHDTVSWYQQALGQGPQFIFQYYEEEERQRGNFPDRFSGHQFPNYSSELNVNALLLGDSALYLCASSYWDRGTGELFFGEGSRLTVL.

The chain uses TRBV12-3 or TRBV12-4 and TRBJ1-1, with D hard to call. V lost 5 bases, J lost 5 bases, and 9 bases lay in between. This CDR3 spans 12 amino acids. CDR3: CASSRDLTEAFF. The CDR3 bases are TGTGCCAGCAGTCGGGATTTAACTGAAGCTTTCTTT.

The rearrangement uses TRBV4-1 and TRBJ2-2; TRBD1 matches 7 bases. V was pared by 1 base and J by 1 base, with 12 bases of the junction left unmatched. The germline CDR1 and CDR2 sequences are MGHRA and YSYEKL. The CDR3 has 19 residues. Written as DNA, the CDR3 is TGCGCCAGCAGCCAAGTTGAGTTGGGCCGACAGGGGAACACCGGGGAGCTGTTTTTT. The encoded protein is CASSQVELGRQGNTGELFF.

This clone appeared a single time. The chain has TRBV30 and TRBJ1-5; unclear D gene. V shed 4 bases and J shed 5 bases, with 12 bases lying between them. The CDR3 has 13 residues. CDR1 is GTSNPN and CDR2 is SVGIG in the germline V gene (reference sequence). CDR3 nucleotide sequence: TGTGCCTGGAATCGGGGTAGGCATCAGCCCCAGCATTTT. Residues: CAWNRGRHQPQHF.

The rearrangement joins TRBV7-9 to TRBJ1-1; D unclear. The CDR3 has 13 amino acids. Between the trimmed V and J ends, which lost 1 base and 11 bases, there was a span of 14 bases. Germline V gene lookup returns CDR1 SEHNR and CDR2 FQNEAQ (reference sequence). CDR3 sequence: CASSLGGASTAFF. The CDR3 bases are TGTGCCAGCAGCTTAGGCGGAGCCAGCACTGCTTTCTTT.

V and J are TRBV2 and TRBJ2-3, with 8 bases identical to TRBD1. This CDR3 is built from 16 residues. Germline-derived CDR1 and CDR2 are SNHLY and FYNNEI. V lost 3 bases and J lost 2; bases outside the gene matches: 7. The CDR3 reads CASSDSGQAITDTQYF. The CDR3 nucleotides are TGTGCCAGCAGTGATTCGGGACAGGCTATCACAGATACGCAGTATTTT.

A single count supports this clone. The CDR3 region is CASSFQGGDTQYF. CDR3 bases: TGTGCCAGCAGCTTCCAGGGTGGAGATACGCAGTATTTT. V usage is TRBV7-3 and J usage is TRBJ2-3; maybe TRBD1 (5 bases). V lost 3 bases to trimming and J lost 5 bases, with 9 bases between them. Per germline, CDR1 SGHTA and CDR2 FQGTGA. CDR3 length: 13 amino acids.

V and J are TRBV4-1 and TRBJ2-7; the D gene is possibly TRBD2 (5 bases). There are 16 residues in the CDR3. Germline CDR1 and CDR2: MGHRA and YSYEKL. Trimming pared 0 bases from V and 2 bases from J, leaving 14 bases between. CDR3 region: CASSQDWGGRAYEQYF. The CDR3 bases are TGCGCCAGCAGCCAAGATTGGGGTGGGCGGGCCTACGAGCAGTACTTC.

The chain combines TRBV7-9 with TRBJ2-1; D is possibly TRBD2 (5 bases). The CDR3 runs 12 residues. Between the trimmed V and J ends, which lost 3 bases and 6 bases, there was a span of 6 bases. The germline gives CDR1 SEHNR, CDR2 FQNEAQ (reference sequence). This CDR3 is CASSLRVNEQFF. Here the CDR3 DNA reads TGTGCCAGCAGCTTGAGGGTCAATGAGCAGTTCTTC.

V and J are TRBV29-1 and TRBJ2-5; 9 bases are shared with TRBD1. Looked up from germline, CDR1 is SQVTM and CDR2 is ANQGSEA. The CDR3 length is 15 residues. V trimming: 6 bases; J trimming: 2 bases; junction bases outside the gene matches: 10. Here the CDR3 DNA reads TGCAGCGTCCTGGACAGGGGAGAACTTCAAGAGACCCAGTACTTC. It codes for CSVLDRGELQETQYF.

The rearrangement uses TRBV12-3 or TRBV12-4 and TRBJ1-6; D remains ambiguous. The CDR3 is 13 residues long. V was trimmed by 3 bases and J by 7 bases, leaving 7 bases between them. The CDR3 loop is CASSFEENSPLHF. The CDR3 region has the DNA TGTGCCAGCAGTTTTGAGGAGAATTCACCCCTCCACTTT.

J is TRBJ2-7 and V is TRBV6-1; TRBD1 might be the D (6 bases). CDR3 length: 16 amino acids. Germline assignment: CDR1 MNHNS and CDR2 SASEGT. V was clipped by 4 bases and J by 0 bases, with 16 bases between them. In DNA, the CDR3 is TGTGCCAGCAGTGCCAAGACAGGCCAGAGCTCCTACGAGCAGTACTTC. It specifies CASSAKTGQSSYEQYF.

CDR3 nucleotides: TGCGCCAGCAGCTTGGAGGCCAGTGGGAGCACTGAAGCTTTCTTT. Its translation is CASSLEASGSTEAFF. The rearrangement uses TRBV5-1 and TRBJ1-1; D unclear. The CDR3 sequence is 15 residues long. V lost 0 bases to trimming and J lost 4 bases, with 13 bases between them. CDR1 SGHRS and CDR2 YFSETQ come from the germline V gene.

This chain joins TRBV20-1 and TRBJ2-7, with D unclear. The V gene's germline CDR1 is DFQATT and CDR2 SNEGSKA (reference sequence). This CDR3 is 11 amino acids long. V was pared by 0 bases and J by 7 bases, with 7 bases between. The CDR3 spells CSARDGYEQYF. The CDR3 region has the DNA TGCAGTGCTAGAGACGGGTATGAGCAGTACTTC.

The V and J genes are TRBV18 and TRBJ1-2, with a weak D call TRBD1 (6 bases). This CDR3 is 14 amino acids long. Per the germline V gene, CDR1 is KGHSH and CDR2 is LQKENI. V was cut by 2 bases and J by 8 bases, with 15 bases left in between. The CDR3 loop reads CASSPGGRGVGYTF. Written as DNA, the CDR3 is TGTGCCAGCTCACCAGGGGGCCGCGGCGTGGGCTACACCTTC. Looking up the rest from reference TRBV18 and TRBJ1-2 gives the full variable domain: NAGVMQNPRHLVRRRGQEARLRCSPMKGHSHVYWYRQLPEEGLKFMVYLQKENIIDESGMPKERFSAEFPKEGPSILRIQQVVRGDSAAYFCASSPGGRGVGYTFGSGTRLTVV.